What follows are 9 T cell receptor beta chains derived from one specimen sequenced in a study of beta chain features in type 1 diabetes. Study results and caveats: Within each of all four CD4+ subsets, Type 1 diabetes patients had TCRB CDR3s that were moderately but significantly shorter.

Reverse transcription of all isolated RNA meant that expressed TCRB transcripts were sequenced. Measured with immunoSEQ multiplex PCR; TCRdb has only the in-frame clones, and not every one. The repertoire holds hundreds of thousands of clones, with 11% to 15% as singletons. Antigen specificity for these receptors is unknown. Sequenced sample: naive CD4+ T cells from blood. Receptors were obtained from a man in his late teens or twenties with type 1 diabetes.

Concerning this clone: Other nucleotide sequences in the sample specify the same CDR3. The chain joins TRBV5-6 to TRBJ1-2; no clear D gene. The germline CDR1 and CDR2 sequences are SGHDT and YYEEEE. There are 11 residues in the CDR3. Trimming cost V 1 base and J 2 bases, with 0 bases left between them. The CDR3 DNA reads TGTGCCAGCAGCTTGAACTATGGCTACACCTTC. Protein: CASSLNYGYTF.

This clone turned up a few times. The chain joins TRBV30 to TRBJ2-3, with D unresolved. This CDR3 is 14 amino acids long. The V and J ends lost 0 bases and 6 bases respectively, with 13 bases between them. In germline, CDR1 is GTSNPN, CDR2 SVGIG (reference sequence). CDR3 nucleotides: TGTGCCTGGAGTGTAAATACTGCCCTGGATACGCAGTATTTT. Amino acids: CAWSVNTALDTQYF.

J is TRBJ2-5 and V is TRBV5-1, with 8 bases matching TRBD2. V was pared by 5 bases and J by 1 base, with 7 bases of the junction left unmatched. This CDR3 is built from 15 residues. The V gene's germline CDR1 is SGHRS and CDR2 YFSETQ. The CDR3 region has the DNA TGCGCCAGCAGGACTAGCGCGTGGGCCCAAGAGACCCAGTACTTC. It specifies CASRTSAWAQETQYF.

The chain has TRBV9 and TRBJ2-2; 8 nucleotides align to TRBD1. Germline CDR1 is SGDLS and CDR2 is YYNGEE. V trimming: 4 bases; J trimming: 5 bases; junction bases outside the gene matches: 10. This CDR3 comprises 16 residues. CDR3 in DNA: TGTGCCAGCAGCCCCCGGACAGGGTGGAATACCGGGGAGCTGTTTTTT. Translating gives CASSPRTGWNTGELFF.

The chain couples TRBV5-6 to TRBJ1-2; D call uncertain. V lost 5 bases and J lost 4, with 12 bases in between. CDR1 and CDR2 from the germline V gene are SGHDT and YYEEEE. The CDR3 totals 13 residues. Here the CDR3 DNA reads TGTGCCAGCAGTCTGCGGCTAGCCTATGGCTACACCTTC. Translated, it gives CASSLRLAYGYTF.

The chain carries TRBV15 and TRBJ1-3; no reliable D call. V was shortened by 3 bases and J by 4 bases, with 10 bases between the two germline ends. CDR3 size: 14 residues. Germline CDR1 reads LNHNV; CDR2 reads YYDKDF (reference sequence). The CDR3 here is CATSSPRTGNTIYF. The CDR3 DNA follows: TGTGCCACCAGCAGTCCACGAACAGGAAACACCATATATTTT.

The sample holds a few counts of this clone. The chain employs TRBV2 and TRBJ2-2; weak D call: TRBD1 (5 bases). The CDR3 runs to 15 residues. Germline assignment: CDR1 SNHLY and CDR2 FYNNEI. Trimming stripped 6 bases from V and 2 bases from J, with 13 bases between. The chain's CDR3 is CASRAGSHNTGELFF. The CDR3 nucleotides read TGTGCCAGCAGAGCAGGGTCCCATAACACCGGGGAGCTGTTTTTT.

V gene TRBV28 combines with J gene TRBJ1-1; possibly TRBD1 for D (5 bases). The CDR3 is made up of 14 amino acids. Trimming cost V 7 bases and J 4 bases, with 16 bases left between them. Per the germline V gene, CDR1 is MDHEN and CDR2 is SYDVKM. The CDR3 region is CASIWGDWSTEAFF. Here the CDR3 DNA reads TGTGCCAGCATTTGGGGGGATTGGAGCACTGAAGCTTTCTTT.

The CDR3 sequence is CASSSGQETSYEQYF. CDR3 bases: TGCGCCAGCAGCTCGGGACAGGAGACCTCCTACGAGCAGTACTTC. The V and J genes are TRBV5-1 and TRBJ2-7; 8 positions match TRBD1. V gave up 3 bases and J gave up 0 bases; unmatched junction bases: 5. CDR3 size: 15 residues. The germline V gene has CDR1 SGHRS and CDR2 YFSETQ.